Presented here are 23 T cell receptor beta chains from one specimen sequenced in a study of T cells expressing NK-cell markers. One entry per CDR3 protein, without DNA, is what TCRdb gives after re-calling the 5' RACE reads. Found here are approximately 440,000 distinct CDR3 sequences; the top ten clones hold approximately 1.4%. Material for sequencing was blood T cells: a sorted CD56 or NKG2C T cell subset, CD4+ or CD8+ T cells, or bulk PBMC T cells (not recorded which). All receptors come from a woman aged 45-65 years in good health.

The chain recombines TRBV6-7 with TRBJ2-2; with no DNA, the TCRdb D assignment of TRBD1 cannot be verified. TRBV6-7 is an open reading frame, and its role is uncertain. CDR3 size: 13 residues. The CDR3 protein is CASRGGNTGELFF.

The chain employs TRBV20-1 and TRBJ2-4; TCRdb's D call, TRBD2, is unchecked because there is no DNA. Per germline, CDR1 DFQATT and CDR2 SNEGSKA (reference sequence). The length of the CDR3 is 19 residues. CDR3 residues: CSVHLPGTSGRTAKNIQYF.

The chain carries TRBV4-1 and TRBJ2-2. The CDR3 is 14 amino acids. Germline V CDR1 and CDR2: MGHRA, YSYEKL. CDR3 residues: CASSQVQNTGELFF.

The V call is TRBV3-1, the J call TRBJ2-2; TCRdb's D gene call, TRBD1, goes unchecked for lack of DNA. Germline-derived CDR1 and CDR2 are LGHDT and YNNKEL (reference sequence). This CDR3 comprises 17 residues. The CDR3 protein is CASSPTQPGRRAGELFF.

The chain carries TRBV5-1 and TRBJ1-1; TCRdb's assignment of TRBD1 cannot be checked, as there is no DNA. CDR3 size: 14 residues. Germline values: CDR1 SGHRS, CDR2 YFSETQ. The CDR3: CASRPDSLNTEAFF.

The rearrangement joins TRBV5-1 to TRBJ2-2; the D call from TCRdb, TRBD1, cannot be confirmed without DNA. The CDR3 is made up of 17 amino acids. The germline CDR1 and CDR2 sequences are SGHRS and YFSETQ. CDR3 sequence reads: CASSLAVDRANTGELFF.

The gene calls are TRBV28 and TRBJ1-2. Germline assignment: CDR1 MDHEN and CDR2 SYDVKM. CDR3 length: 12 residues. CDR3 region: CASSSRIYGYTF.

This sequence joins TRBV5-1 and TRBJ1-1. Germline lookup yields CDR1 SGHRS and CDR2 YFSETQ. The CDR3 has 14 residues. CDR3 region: CASSLVGREGEAFF.

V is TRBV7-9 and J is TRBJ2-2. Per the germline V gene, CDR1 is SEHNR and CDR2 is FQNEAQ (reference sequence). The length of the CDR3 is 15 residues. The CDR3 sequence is CASSFSSGNTGELFF.

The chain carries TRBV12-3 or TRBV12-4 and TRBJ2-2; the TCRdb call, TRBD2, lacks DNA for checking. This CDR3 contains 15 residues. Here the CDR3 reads CASSLVGSVTGELFF.

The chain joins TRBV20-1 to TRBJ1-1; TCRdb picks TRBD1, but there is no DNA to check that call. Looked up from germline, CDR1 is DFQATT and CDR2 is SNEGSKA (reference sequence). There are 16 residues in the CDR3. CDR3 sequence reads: CSARDFQGRGNTEAFF.

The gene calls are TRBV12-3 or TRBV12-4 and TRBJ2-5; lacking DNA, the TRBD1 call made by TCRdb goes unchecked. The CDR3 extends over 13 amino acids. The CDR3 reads CASSYKRGETQYF.

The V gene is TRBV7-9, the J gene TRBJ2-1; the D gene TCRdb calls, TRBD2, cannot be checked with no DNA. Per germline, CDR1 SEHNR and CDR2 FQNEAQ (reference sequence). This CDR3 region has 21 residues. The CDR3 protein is CASSLELSAGGRQIRNNEQFF.

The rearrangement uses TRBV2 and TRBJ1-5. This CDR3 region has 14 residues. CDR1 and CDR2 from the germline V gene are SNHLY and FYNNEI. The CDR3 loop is CASRKEEGVQPQHF.

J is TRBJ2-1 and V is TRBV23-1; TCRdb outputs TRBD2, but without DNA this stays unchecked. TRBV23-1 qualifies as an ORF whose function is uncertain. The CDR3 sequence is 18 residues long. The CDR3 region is CASNPVSCGGSSYNEQFF.

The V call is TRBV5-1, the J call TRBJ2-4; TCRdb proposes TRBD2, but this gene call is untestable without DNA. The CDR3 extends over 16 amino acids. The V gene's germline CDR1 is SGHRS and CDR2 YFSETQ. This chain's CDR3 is CASSRGLDLAKNIQYF.

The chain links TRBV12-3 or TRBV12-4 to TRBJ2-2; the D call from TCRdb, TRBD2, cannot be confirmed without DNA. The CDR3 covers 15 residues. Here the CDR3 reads CASSRGLQNTGELFF.

The CDR3: CASSLLGTGVTTEAFF. This chain uses TRBV12-3 or TRBV12-4 with TRBJ1-1; TCRdb calls TRBD1, which cannot be checked without DNA. The length of the CDR3 is 16 residues.

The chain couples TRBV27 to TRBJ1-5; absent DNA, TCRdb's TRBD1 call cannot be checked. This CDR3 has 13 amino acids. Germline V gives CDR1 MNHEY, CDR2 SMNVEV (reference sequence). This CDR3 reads CASSFDRGQPQHF.

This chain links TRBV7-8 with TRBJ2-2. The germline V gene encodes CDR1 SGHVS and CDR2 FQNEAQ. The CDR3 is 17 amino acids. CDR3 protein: CASSLVTGPANTGELFF. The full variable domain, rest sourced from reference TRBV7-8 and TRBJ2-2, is GAGVSQSPRYKVAKRGQDVALRCDPISGHVSLFWYQQALGQGPEFLTYFQNEAQLDKSGLPSDRFFAERPEGSVSTLKIQRTQQEDSAVYLCASSLVTGPANTGELFFGEGSRLTVL.

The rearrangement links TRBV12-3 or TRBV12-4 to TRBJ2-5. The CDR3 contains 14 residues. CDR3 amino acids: CASSFMSEQETQYF.

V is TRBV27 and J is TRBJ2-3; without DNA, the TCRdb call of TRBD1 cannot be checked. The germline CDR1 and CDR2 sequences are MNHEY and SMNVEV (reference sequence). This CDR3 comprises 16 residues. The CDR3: CASSLQGQSVGDTQYF.

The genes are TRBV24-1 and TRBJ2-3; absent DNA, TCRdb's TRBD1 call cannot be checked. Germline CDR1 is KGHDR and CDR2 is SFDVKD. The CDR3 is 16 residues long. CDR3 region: CATSSPASRAADTQYF.